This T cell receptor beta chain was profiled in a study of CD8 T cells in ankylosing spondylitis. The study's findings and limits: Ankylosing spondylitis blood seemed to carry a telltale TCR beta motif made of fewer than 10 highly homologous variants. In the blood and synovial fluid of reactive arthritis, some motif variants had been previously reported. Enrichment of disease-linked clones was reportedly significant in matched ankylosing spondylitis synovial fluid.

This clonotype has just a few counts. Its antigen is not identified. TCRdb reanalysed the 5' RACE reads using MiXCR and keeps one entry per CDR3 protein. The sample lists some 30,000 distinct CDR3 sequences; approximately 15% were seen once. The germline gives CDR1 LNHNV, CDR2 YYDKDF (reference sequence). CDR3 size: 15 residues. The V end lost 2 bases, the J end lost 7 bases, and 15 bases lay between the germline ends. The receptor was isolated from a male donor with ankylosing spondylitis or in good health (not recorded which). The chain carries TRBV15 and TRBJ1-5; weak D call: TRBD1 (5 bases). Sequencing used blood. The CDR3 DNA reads TGTGCCACCAGCAGATCCTGGGGGGGTGGACAGCCCCAGCATTTT. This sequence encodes CATSRSWGGGQPQHF.